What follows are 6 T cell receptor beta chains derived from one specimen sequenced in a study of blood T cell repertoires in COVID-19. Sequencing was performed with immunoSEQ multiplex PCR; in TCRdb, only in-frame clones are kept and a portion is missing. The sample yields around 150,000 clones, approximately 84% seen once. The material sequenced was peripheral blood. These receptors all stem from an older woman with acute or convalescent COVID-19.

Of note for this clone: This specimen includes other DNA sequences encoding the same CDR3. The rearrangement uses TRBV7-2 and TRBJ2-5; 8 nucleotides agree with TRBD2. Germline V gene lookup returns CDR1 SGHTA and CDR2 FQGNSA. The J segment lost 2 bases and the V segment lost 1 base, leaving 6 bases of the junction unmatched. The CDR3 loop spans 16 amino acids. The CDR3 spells CASSLGLAGGQETQYF. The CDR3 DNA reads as TGTGCCAGCAGCTTAGGCCTGGCGGGAGGACAAGAGACCCAGTACTTC.

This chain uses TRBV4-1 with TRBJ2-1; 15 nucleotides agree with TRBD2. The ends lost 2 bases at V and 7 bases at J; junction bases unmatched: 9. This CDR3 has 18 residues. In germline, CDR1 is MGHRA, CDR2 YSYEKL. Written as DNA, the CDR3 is TGCGCCAGCAGCCAAAGGACTAGCGGGAGGGTCTCGGGAAATGAGCAGTTCTTC. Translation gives CASSQRTSGRVSGNEQFF.

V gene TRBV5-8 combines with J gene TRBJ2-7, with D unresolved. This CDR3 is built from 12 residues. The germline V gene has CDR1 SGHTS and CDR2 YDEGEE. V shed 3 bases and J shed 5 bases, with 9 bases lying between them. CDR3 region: CASSSQADEQYF. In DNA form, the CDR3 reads TGTGCCAGCAGCTCTCAAGCCGACGAGCAGTACTTC.

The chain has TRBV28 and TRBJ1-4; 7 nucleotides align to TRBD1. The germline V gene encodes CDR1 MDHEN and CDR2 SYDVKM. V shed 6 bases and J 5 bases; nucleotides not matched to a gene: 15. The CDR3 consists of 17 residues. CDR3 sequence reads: CASSSPAAGGTNEKLFF. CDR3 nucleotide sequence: TGTGCCAGCAGCTCCCCGGCCGCAGGGGGGACAAATGAAAAACTGTTTTTT.

Here the CDR3 reads CASSLKGVWDRGKNEQFF. The CDR3 bases are TGTGCCAGCAGCTTAAAGGGGGTCTGGGACAGGGGAAAGAATGAGCAGTTCTTC. The chain links TRBV13 to TRBJ2-1, with 10 bases identical to TRBD1. This CDR3 spans 18 amino acids. V lost 2 bases and J lost 7; bases outside the gene matches: 14. Germline CDR1 PRHDT, CDR2 FYEKMQ (reference sequence).

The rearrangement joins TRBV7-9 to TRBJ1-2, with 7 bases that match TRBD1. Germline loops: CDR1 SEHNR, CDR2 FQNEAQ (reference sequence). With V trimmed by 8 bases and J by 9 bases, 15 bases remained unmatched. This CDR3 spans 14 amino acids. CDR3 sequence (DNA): TGTGCCAGCGAAGACCCGGACAGGCCTAGTCGCTACACCTTC. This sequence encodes CASEDPDRPSRYTF.